This T cell receptor (beta chain) was found in a study of T cells after yellow fever vaccination. Turning to the study itself: When fractions had low cell numbers, they were prepared with SMART-Seq v4 Ultra Low Input.

This clonotype was seen ten or more times. Trimming shortened V by 4 bases and J by 2 bases, and 17 bases separated the two germline ends. This CDR3 has 16 residues. In germline, CDR1 is SNHLY, CDR2 FYNNEI. TCRdb re-called the 5' RACE reads through MiXCR, storing one row per CDR3 protein. Of some 350,000 distinct CDR3 sequences in the sample, about 4% were seen once. The rearrangement uses TRBV2 and TRBJ1-2; D unresolved. This TCR came from a man aged 18 to 35 who received the YFV17D yellow fever vaccine. Sequencing used PBMCs, obtained 5 days after the yellow fever booster vaccination. CDR3 nucleotide sequence: TGTGCCAGCAGTGGAGGTTTAGGTATAACAAACTATGGCTACACCTTC. Amino acids: CASSGGLGITNYGYTF.